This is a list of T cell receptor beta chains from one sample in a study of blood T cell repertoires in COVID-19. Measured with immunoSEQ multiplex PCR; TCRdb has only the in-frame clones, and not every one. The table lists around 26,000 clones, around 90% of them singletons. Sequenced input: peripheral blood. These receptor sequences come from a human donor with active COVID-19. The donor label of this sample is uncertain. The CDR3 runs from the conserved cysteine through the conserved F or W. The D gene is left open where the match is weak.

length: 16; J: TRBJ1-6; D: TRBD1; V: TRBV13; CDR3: CASSLSDRGLGSPLHF; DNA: TGTGCCAGCAGCTTATCGGACAGGGGGCTGGGTTCACCCCTCCACTTT
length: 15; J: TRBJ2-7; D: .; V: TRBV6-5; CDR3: CASSHRQGSGYEQYF; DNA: TGTGCCAGCAGCCACCGCCAGGGGTCAGGGTACGAGCAGTACTTC
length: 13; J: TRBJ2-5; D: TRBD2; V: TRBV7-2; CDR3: CASRSAGVETQYF; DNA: TGTGCCAGCAGGTCAGCGGGAGTTGAGACCCAGTACTTC
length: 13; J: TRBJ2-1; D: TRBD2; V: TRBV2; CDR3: CASSERLASEQFF; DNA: TGTGCCAGCAGTGAAAGACTAGCTAGTGAGCAGTTCTTC
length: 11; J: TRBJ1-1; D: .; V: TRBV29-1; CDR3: CSGYSNTEAFF; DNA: TGCAGCGGCTACAGTAACACTGAAGCTTTCTTT
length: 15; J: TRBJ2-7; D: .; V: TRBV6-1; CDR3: CASSEANGSGYEQYF; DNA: TGTGCCAGCAGTGAAGCTAACGGGAGTGGCTACGAGCAGTACTTC
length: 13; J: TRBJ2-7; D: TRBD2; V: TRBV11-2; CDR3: CASSGGGSYEQYF; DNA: TGTGCCAGCAGCGGGGGGGGATCCTACGAGCAGTACTTC
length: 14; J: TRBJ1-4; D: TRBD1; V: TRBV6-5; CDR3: CASKLRGQNEKLFF; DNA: TGTGCCAGCAAGCTCAGGGGACAGAATGAAAAACTGTTTTTT
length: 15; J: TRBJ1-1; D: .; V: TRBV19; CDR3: CASSKTPVGGTEAFF; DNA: TGTGCCAGTAGTAAGACGCCAGTCGGCGGCACTGAAGCTTTCTTT
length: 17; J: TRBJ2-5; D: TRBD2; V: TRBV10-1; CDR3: CASSESGLAGSGETQYF; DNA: TGCGCCAGCAGTGAGTCCGGACTAGCGGGATCGGGGGAGACCCAGTACTTC